The 8 T cell receptor beta chains below were found in one sample sequenced in a study of blood T cells in healthy people across ages. Using a J-beta primer mix together with a sample-barcoded 5' primer, a second PCR was run for roughly 7 to 12 cycles. TCRdb analysed the 5' RACE reads with MiXCR anew, one entry per CDR3 protein. The data show 730,000 or so distinct CDR3 sequences, roughly 43% seen once. Sequencing was carried out using blood. These receptors were obtained from a man older than 75 in good health.

This clonotype was observed at least ten times. The rearrangement joins TRBV7-2 to TRBJ1-4; D gene ambiguous. Trimming stripped 6 bases from V and 4 bases from J, with 3 bases between. The CDR3 has 11 amino acids. The V gene's germline CDR1 is SGHTA and CDR2 FQGNSA. The CDR3 spells CASRINEKLFF. CDR3 bases: TGTGCCAGCAGGATTAATGAAAAACTGTTTTTT.

This chain links TRBV5-1 with TRBJ2-7; D unresolved. The J call is uncertain, as TRBJ2-5 better fits the DNA end. Germline lookup yields CDR1 SGHRS and CDR2 YFSETQ. The CDR3 has 15 residues. The CDR3 here is CASSLQVPGRGTQYF. In DNA form, the CDR3 reads TGCGCCAGCAGCTTGCAGGTCCCCGGGCGAGGGACCCAGTACTTC.

This clonotype has a count of ten or more. The chain has TRBV7-9 and TRBJ2-1; 7 positions match TRBD2. The tail of the sequence fits TRBJ2-7 better, so the J call may be wrong. CDR3 length: 15 amino acids. CDR1 SEHNR and CDR2 FQNEAQ come from the germline V gene (reference sequence). CDR3 amino acids: CASSLAAGTYNEQYF. The CDR3 DNA reads TGTGCCAGCAGCTTAGCAGCGGGAACCTACAATGAGCAGTACTTC.

In its sample, this clonotype was seen a few times. V is TRBV30 and J is TRBJ2-1; D is possibly TRBD1 (5 bases). The better agreement between TRBJ2-7 and the DNA end casts doubt on the J call. The germline gives CDR1 GTSNPN, CDR2 SVGIG (reference sequence). The length of the CDR3 is 14 residues. The CDR3 loop is CAWRGQGTYNEQYF. The CDR3 DNA follows: TGTGCCTGGAGAGGGCAGGGAACTTACAATGAGCAGTACTTC.

The chain carries TRBV7-9 and TRBJ1-2; 8 nucleotides agree with TRBD1. Germline loops: CDR1 SEHNR, CDR2 FQNEAQ (reference sequence). The CDR3 loop spans 16 amino acids. Germline trimming cut 1 base from V and 3 bases from J; bases unmatched to any gene: 7. The CDR3 is CASSLDRGQGYYGYTF. The CDR3 DNA reads as TGTGCCAGCAGCTTAGATCGCGGACAGGGCTACTATGGCTACACCTTC.

The chain has TRBV20-1 and TRBJ1-5; the D is unclear. Per the germline V gene, CDR1 is DFQATT and CDR2 is SNEGSKA (reference sequence). V gave up 6 bases and J gave up 0 bases, with 12 bases separating them. The CDR3 has 14 amino acids. CDR3 residues: CSAQDLFSNQPQHF. The CDR3 DNA follows: TGCAGTGCCCAGGACCTGTTTAGCAATCAGCCCCAGCATTTT.

The V call is TRBV3-1, the J call TRBJ2-3; 9 bases fit TRBD2. Germline-derived CDR1 and CDR2 are LGHDT and YNNKEL (reference sequence). J lost 2 bases, V lost 1 base, and 4 bases had no gene match. The CDR3 is 16 residues long. In nucleotides, the CDR3 is TGTGCCAGCAGCCAAGTTCTAGCGGGGATCACAGATACGCAGTATTTT. Its protein is CASSQVLAGITDTQYF.

This clonotype was picked up a small number of times. The chain employs TRBV6-2 or TRBV6-3 and TRBJ2-3; D is undetermined. Per the germline V gene, CDR1 is MNHEY and CDR2 is SVGEGT. There are 14 residues in the CDR3. V was cut by 2 bases and J by 6 bases, with 12 bases left in between. CDR3 sequence: CASSYRRNGDTQYF. For the CDR3, the DNA is TGTGCCAGCAGTTACCGCCGAAATGGGGATACGCAGTATTTT.